These 15 T cell receptor beta chains originate from one sample sequenced in a study of blood T cell repertoires in COVID-19. Sequencing was performed with immunoSEQ multiplex PCR; in TCRdb, only in-frame clones are kept and a portion is missing. The sample lists over 140,000 clones, 75% to 80% occurring once. The sample was PBMCs or T cells enriched from blood (not recorded which). These receptors all stem from a woman aged 45 to 65 who had recovered from COVID-19.

The chain employs TRBV7-7 and TRBJ2-2, with D maybe TRBD2 (5 bases). Trimming left V 1 base short and J 5 bases short, with 11 bases between. The CDR3 contains 15 residues. CDR1 and CDR2 (germline): SSHAT, FNYEAQ (reference sequence). The CDR3 DNA reads TGTGCCAGCAGCTTAGTGGGAGATAGGACCGGGGAGCTGTTTTTT. Protein product: CASSLVGDRTGELFF.

The chain joins TRBV19 to TRBJ1-1, with TRBD1 as a possible D gene (6 bases). The CDR3 has 18 residues. From germline, CDR1 is LNHDA and CDR2 SQIVND (reference sequence). V lost 6 bases, J lost 4 bases, and 27 bases lay in between. CDR3 region: CASRVRAGAPSPSTEAFF. The CDR3 DNA follows: TGTGCCAGTAGGGTCCGGGCAGGGGCTCCGTCGCCTAGCACTGAAGCTTTCTTT.

The chain joins TRBV19 to TRBJ1-5; D is uncertain. Germline CDR1 and CDR2: LNHDA and SQIVND (reference sequence). This CDR3 comprises 14 residues. Trimming shortened V by 1 base and J by 5 bases, and 9 bases separated the two germline ends. CDR3 nucleotide sequence: TGTGCCAGTAGTATAGGGTCCAGTTATCAGCCCCAGCATTTT. Its translation: CASSIGSSYQPQHF.

V usage is TRBV2 and J usage is TRBJ1-2, with 7 bases that match TRBD1. This CDR3 region has 14 residues. J lost 8 bases, V lost 2 bases, and 8 bases had no gene match. Per the germline V gene, CDR1 is SNHLY and CDR2 is FYNNEI. The CDR3 reads CASSESEGAGGYTF. DNA for the CDR3: TGTGCCAGCAGTGAATCAGAGGGGGCAGGGGGCTACACCTTC.

Of note for this clone: The same CDR3 also results from other DNA sequences found in this sample. The J gene is TRBJ2-7, the V gene TRBV24-1; 8 nucleotides align to TRBD1. The CDR3 sequence is 13 residues long. The trim removed 4 bases at V and 5 bases at J, leaving 3 bases unmatched. Germline CDR1 KGHDR, CDR2 SFDVKD. The CDR3 loop is CATSDLTGDEQYF. The CDR3 DNA reads as TGTGCCACCAGTGACCTGACAGGGGACGAGCAGTACTTC.

This chain connects TRBV28 to TRBJ1-5; 11 bases are a match to TRBD1. The ends lost 3 bases at V and 0 bases at J; junction bases unmatched: 13. In germline, CDR1 is MDHEN, CDR2 SYDVKM. The CDR3 is 20 amino acids. CDR3 region: CASSLDRGRHEFYSNQPQHF. The DNA for the CDR3 is TGTGCCAGCAGTTTGGACAGGGGGCGCCATGAATTTTATAGCAATCAGCCCCAGCATTTT.

This clone was picked up a small number of times. This chain uses TRBV30 with TRBJ1-5, with TRBD1 as a possible D gene (6 bases). Germline loops: CDR1 GTSNPN, CDR2 SVGIG (reference sequence). The CDR3 runs to 17 residues. V shed 0 bases and J shed 0 bases, with 15 bases lying between them. CDR3 residues: CAWSVGALENSNQPQHF. The CDR3 DNA follows: TGTGCCTGGAGTGTGGGGGCCCTGGAGAATAGCAATCAGCCCCAGCATTTT.

CDR3 sequence (DNA): TGCGCCAGCAGCTTGGGAGCGGGGGGGAGCTACAATGAGCAGTTCTTC. Amino acids: CASSLGAGGSYNEQFF. The chain has TRBV5-1 and TRBJ2-1; 10 nucleotides line up with TRBD2. Unmatched junction bases numbered 3, after V lost 0 bases and J lost 3 bases. CDR1 is SGHRS, CDR2 YFSETQ, per germline. The CDR3 is 16 residues long.

This chain connects TRBV13 to TRBJ1-3, with D perhaps matching TRBD1 (5 bases). CDR3 length equals 15 residues. Germline CDR1 PRHDT, CDR2 FYEKMQ (reference sequence). V was clipped by 7 bases and J by 3 bases, with 16 bases between them. The CDR3 loop reads CASTFWGSGGNTIYF. The CDR3 region has the DNA TGTGCCAGCACCTTCTGGGGCAGTGGTGGAAACACCATATATTTT. Drawing the rest from reference TRBV13 and TRBJ1-3, the complete variable domain is AAGVIQSPRHLIKEKRETATLKCYPIPRHDTVYWYQQGPGQDPQFLISFYEKMQSDKGSIPDRFSAQQFSDYHSELNMSSLELGDSALYFCASTFWGSGGNTIYFGEGSWLTVV.

This clone was seen a few times. A read error may account for a junction end that differs from germline. V usage is TRBV5-1 and J usage is TRBJ2-3, with TRBD2 matching over 7 bases. This CDR3 contains 14 residues. The germline V gene has CDR1 SGHRS and CDR2 YFSETQ. The CDR3 here is CASSLGGVTDTQYF. Here the CDR3 DNA reads TGCGCCAGCAGTTTGGGGGGGGTCACAGATACGCAGTATTTT.

The chain links TRBV3-1 (or the pseudogene TRBV3-2) to TRBJ2-5, with TRBD2 identical over 10 bases. The CDR3 has 16 amino acids. In germline, CDR1 is LGHDT, CDR2 YNNKEL (reference sequence). The trim removed 3 bases at V and 4 bases at J, leaving 8 bases unmatched. Here the CDR3 reads CASSHSSGRKGETQYF. Here the CDR3 DNA reads TGTGCCAGCAGCCACTCTAGCGGGAGAAAGGGAGAGACCCAGTACTTC.

This CDR3 reads CASSQPGVSYNEQFF. Written as DNA, the CDR3 is TGTGCCAGCAGCCAACCGGGGGTTTCCTACAATGAGCAGTTCTTC. The chain couples TRBV9 to TRBJ2-1, with D maybe TRBD2 (6 bases). Germline values: CDR1 SGDLS, CDR2 YYNGEE. V was pared by 4 bases and J by 1 base, with 12 bases between. This CDR3 is built from 15 residues. Variable domain in full (rest from reference TRBV9 and TRBJ2-1): DSGVTQTPKHLITATGQRVTLRCSPRSGDLSVYWYQQSLDQGLQFLIQYYNGEERAKGNILERFSAQQFPDLHSELNLSSLELGDSALYFCASSQPGVSYNEQFFGPGTRLTVL.

The V call is TRBV5-1, the J call TRBJ2-7; the match to TRBD2 covers 9 bases. The germline gives CDR1 SGHRS, CDR2 YFSETQ. This CDR3 has 14 amino acids. The junction had 2 bases not matched to a gene; V was cut back by 2 bases and J by 2 bases. As DNA, the CDR3 is TGCGCCAGCAGCTTTAGCGGGAGTCCCTACGAGCAGTACTTC. This translates into CASSFSGSPYEQYF.

This clone was found a few times. The chain employs TRBV6-5 and TRBJ1-3, with 8 positions matching TRBD1. V was clipped by 6 bases and J by 0 bases; unmatched bases: 4. The germline V gene encodes CDR1 MNHEY and CDR2 SVGAGI. The CDR3 totals 15 residues. The CDR3 region is CASSSTGGSGNTIYF. For the CDR3, the DNA is TGTGCCAGCAGCTCAACAGGGGGCTCTGGAAACACCATATATTTT.

The rearrangement links TRBV27 to TRBJ2-1; the match to TRBD2 covers 11 bases. Germline V gene data show CDR1 as MNHEY and CDR2 as SMNVEV (reference sequence). The CDR3 is made up of 15 amino acids. V was clipped by 2 bases and J by 7 bases; unmatched bases: 4. CDR3 in amino acids: CASSLVAGGPNEQFF. CDR3 nucleotide sequence: TGTGCCAGCAGTTTAGTAGCGGGAGGGCCGAATGAGCAGTTCTTC.